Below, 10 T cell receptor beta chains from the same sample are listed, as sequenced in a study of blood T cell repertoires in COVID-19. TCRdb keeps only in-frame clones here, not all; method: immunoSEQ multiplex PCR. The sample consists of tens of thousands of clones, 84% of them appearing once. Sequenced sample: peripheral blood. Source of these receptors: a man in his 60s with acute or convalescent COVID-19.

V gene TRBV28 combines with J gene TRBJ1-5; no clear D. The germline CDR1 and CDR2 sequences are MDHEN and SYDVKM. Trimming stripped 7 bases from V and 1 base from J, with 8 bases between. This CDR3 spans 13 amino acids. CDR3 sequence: CASTLVSNQPQHF. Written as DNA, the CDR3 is TGTGCCAGCACCCTAGTGAGCAATCAGCCCCAGCATTTT.

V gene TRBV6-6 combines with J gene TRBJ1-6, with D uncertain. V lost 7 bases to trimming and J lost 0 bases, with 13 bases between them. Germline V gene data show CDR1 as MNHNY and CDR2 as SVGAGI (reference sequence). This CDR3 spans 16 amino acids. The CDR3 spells CASKDWGSSYNSPLHF. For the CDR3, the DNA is TGTGCCAGCAAGGACTGGGGAAGCTCCTATAATTCACCCCTCCACTTT.

This chain's CDR3 is CASSSRQSNQPQHF. CDR3 sequence (DNA): TGTGCCAGCAGCTCGCGACAGAGCAATCAGCCCCAGCATTTT. The rearrangement uses TRBV5-6 and TRBJ1-5; tentatively, D is TRBD1 (5 bases). Germline CDR1 SGHDT, CDR2 YYEEEE. Trimming stripped 3 bases from V and 1 base from J, with 8 bases between. The CDR3 sequence is 14 residues long. The full variable domain, in which reference TRBV5-6 and TRBJ1-5 provide the parts outside the CDR3, is DAGVTQSPTHLIKTRGQQVTLRCSPKSGHDTVSWYQQALGQGPQFIFQYYEEEERQRGNFPDRFSGHQFPNYSSELNVNALLLGDSALYLCASSSRQSNQPQHFGDGTRLSIL.

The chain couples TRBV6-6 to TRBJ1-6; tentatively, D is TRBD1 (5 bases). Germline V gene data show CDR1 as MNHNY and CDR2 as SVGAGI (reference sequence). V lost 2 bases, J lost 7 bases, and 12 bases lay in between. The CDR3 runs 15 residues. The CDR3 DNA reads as TGTGCCAGCAGTTACCGGGCAGGGCTGAATTCACCCCTCCACTTT. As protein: CASSYRAGLNSPLHF.

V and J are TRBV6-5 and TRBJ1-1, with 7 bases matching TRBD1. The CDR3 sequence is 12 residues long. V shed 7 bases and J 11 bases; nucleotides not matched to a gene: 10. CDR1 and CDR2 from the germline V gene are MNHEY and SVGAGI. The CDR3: CASTDTQGGAFF. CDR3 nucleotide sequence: TGTGCCAGCACCGACACCCAGGGGGGCGCTTTCTTT.

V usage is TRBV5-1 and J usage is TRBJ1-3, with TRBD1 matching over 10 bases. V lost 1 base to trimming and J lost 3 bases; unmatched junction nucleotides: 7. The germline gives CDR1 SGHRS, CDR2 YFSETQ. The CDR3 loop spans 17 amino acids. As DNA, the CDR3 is TGCGCCAGCAGCTTGTCGGGACAGGGGTACAGTGGAAACACCATATATTTT. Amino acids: CASSLSGQGYSGNTIYF. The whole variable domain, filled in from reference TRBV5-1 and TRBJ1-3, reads KAGVTQTPRYLIKTRGQQVTLSCSPISGHRSVSWYQQTPGQGLQFLFEYFSETQRNKGNFPGRFSGRQFSNSRSEMNVSTLELGDSALYLCASSLSGQGYSGNTIYFGEGSWLTVV.

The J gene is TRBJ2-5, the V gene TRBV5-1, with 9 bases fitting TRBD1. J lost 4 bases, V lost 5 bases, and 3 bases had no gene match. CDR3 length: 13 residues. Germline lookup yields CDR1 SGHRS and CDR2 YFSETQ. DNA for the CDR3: TGCGCCAGCAGGGCGACAGGGGGAGAGACCCAGTACTTC. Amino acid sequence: CASRATGGETQYF.

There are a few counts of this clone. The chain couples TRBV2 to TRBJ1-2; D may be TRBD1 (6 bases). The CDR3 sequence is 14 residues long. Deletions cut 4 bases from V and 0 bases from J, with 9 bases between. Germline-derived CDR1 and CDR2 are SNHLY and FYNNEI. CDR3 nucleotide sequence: TGTGCCAGCAGTGTCGGACAGACTAACTATGGCTACACCTTC. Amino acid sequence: CASSVGQTNYGYTF. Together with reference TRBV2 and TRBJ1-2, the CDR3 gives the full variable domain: EPEVTQTPSHQVTQMGQEVILRCVPISNHLYFYWYRQILGQKVEFLVSFYNNEISEKSEIFDDQFSVERPDGSNFTLKIRSTKLEDSAMYFCASSVGQTNYGYTFGSGTRLTVV.

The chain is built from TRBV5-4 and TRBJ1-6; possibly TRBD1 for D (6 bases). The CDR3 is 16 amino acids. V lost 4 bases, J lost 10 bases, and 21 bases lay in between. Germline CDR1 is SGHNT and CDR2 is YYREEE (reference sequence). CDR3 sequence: CASSAAAQGVRSPLHF. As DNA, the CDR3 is TGTGCCAGCAGCGCCGCAGCACAGGGTGTAAGGTCACCCCTCCACTTT. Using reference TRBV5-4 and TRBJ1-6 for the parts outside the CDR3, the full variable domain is ETGVTQSPTHLIKTRGQQVTLRCSSQSGHNTVSWYQQALGQGPQFIFQYYREEENGRGNFPPRFSGLQFPNYSSELNVNALELDDSALYLCASSAAAQGVRSPLHFGNGTRLTVT.

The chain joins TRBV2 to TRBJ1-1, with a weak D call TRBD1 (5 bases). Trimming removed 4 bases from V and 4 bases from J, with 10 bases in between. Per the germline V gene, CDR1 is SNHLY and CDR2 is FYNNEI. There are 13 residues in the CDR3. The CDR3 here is CASSVREGTEAFF. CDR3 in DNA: TGTGCCAGCAGTGTCAGGGAGGGCACTGAAGCTTTCTTT.